The clone carrying this TCR beta chain was seen a single time. The sample comes from a study of blood T cell repertoires in COVID-19. Turning to the study itself: Samples of COVID-19 (acute and convalescent) were obtained from the United States, Italy and Spain. T cells, B-cell-depleted T cells, or PBMCs provided the cDNA or gDNA that served as material.

V gave up 4 bases and J gave up 8 bases; unmatched junction bases: 12. The CDR3 has 17 residues. CDR1 and CDR2 (germline): MNHNS, SASEGT. Assay: immunoSEQ multiplex PCR; the TCRdb copy retains only in-frame clones and omits some. This sample has 49,000 or so clones, with around 83% found just once. Sequencing was carried out using peripheral blood. The J gene is TRBJ2-1, the V gene TRBV6-1; 12 nucleotides match TRBD1. The TCR comes from a man aged 55 to 70 with active COVID-19. CDR3 sequence reads: CASSGGTGGQEGDEQFF. The CDR3 DNA reads TGTGCCAGCAGTGGGGGGACAGGGGGCCAAGAAGGGGATGAGCAGTTCTTC.